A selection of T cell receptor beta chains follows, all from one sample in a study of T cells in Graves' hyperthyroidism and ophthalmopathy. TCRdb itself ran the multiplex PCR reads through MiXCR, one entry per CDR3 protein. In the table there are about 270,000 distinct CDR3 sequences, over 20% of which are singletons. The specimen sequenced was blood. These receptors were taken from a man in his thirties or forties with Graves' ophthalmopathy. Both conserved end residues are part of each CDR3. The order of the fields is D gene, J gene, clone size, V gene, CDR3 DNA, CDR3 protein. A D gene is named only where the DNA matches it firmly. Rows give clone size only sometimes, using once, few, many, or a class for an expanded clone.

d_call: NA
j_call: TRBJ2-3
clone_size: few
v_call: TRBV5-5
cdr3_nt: TGTGCCAGCAGCCCGGACGGCTATACGCAGTATTTT
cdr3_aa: CASSPDGYTQYF

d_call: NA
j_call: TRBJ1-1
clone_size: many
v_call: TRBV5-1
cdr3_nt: TGCGCCAGCAGCGGAGGACGAAGTAGTGGCACTGAAGCTTTCTTT
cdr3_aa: CASSGGRSSGTEAFF

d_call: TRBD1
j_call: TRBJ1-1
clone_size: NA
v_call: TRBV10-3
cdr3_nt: TGTGCCATCAGTGGGGGGGACAGGGATGAAGTCACTGAAGCTTTCTTT
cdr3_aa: CAISGGDRDEVTEAFF

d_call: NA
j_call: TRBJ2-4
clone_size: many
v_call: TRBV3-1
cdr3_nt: TGTGCCAGCAGCTCCCCGCTCAGACTGGACATTCAGTACTTC
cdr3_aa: CASSSPLRLDIQYF

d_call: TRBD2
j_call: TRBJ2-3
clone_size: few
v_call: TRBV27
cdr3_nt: TGTGCCAGCAGTTCCGGGACTAGCGGGGGGAAGGATACGCAGTATTTT
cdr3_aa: CASSSGTSGGKDTQYF

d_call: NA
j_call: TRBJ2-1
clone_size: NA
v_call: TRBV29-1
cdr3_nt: TGCAGCGTGGGACCTAATGAGCAGTTCTTC
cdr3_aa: CSVGPNEQFF

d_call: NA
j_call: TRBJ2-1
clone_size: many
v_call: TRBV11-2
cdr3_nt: TGTGCCAGCAGCCCATTGCAGGGACCCAGCTACAATGAGCAGTTCTTC
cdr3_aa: CASSPLQGPSYNEQFF

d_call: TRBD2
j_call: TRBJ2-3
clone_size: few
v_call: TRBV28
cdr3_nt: TGTGCCAGCAACCGCGGGAGGGCCGCGGCAGATACGCAGTATTTT
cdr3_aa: CASNRGRAAADTQYF

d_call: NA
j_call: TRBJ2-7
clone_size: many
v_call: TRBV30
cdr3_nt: TGTGCCTGGAGGCCTAGCGTCTACGAGCAGTACTTC
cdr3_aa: CAWRPSVYEQYF

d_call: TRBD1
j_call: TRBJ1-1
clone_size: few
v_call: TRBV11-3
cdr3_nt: TGTGCCAGCAGCTTTTCCGGGACAGGACCCACTGAAGCTTTCTTT
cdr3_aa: CASSFSGTGPTEAFF

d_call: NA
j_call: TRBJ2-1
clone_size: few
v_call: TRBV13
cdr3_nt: TGTGCCTCCCATGGGGGGAAAGCCTCCTACAATGAGCAGTTCTTC
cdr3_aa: CASHGGKASYNEQFF

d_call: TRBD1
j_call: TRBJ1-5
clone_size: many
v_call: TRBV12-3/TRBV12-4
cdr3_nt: TGTGCCAGCAGTTTAGACGAGACAGGGCTACGGAATCAGCCCCAGCATTTT
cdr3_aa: CASSLDETGLRNQPQHF

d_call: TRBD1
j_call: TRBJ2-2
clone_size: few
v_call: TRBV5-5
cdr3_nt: TGTGCCAGCAGCTCCACCAACTCAGGACAGGGGGGCACCGGGGAGCTGTTTTTT
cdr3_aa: CASSSTNSGQGGTGELFF

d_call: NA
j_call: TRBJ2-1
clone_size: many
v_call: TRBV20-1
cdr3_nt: TGCAGTGCTAGACCCCCTCAGAATGAGCAGTTCTTC
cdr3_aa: CSARPPQNEQFF

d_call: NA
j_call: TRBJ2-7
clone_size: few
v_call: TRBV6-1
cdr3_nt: TGTGCCAGCGGACAGTCCTACGAGCAGTACTTC
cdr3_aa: CASGQSYEQYF

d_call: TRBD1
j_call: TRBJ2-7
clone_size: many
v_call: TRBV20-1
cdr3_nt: TGCAGTGCCCCCAGGCGGGACAGGGTGGACGAGCAGTACTTC
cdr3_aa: CSAPRRDRVDEQYF

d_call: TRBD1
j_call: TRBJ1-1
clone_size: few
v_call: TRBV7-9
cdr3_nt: TGTGCCAGCAGCCCCTGGACAGGGAAGAACACTGAAGCTTTCTTT
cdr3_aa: CASSPWTGKNTEAFF

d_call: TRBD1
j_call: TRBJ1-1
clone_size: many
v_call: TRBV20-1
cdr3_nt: TGCAGTGCTAGAGATCCAGGGGGCTTGGCTTTCTTT
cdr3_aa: CSARDPGGLAFF

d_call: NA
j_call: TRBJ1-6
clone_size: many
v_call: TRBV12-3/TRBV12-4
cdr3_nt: TGTGCCAGCAGTTTAGATGCAGGATTAGGGTCACCCCTCCACTTT
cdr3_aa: CASSLDAGLGSPLHF

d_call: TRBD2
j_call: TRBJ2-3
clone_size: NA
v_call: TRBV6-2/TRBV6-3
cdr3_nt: TGTGCCAGCAGGAAACTTATGGCTAGCGGGTTCATCGATACGCAGTATTTT
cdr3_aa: CASRKLMASGFIDTQYF

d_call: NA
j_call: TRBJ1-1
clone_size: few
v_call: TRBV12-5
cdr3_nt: TGTGCTAGTGGTTCGGACCGGGGAGGGACAAACACTGAAGCTTTCTTT
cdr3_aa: CASGSDRGGTNTEAFF

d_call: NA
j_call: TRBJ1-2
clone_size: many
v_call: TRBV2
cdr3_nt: TGTGCCAGCACTGCAGGGGTCTTCTATGGCTACACCTTC
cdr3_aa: CASTAGVFYGYTF

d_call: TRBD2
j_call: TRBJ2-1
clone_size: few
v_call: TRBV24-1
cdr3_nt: TGTGCCACCAGTGATACCCAGTGGCTAGCGGGGCGCGTTACTGAGCAGTTCTTC
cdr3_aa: CATSDTQWLAGRVTEQFF

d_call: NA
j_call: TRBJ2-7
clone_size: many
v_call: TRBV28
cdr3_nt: TGTGCCAGCAGTTTTACCCCTAGCTCCTACGAGCAGTACTTC
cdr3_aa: CASSFTPSSYEQYF

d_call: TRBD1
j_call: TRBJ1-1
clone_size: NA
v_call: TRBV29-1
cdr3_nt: TGCAGCGTTGATGGGGAGGGACAGGGGTTTAATGAAGCTTTCTTT
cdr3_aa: CSVDGEGQGFNEAFF

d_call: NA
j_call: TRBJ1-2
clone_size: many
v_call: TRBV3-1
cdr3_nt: TGTGCCAGCAGCCAAGGGACTTACTATGGCTACACCTTC
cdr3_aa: CASSQGTYYGYTF

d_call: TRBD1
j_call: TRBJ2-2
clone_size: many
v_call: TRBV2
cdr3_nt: TGTGCCAGCGCGGACAGGGGTACCACCGGGGAGCTGTTTTTT
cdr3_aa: CASADRGTTGELFF